The clone carrying this T cell receptor beta chain was detected only a few times. Its cognate antigen is unknown. RNA was extracted from bulk tissue without any cell sorting. More than 3 cm separated this lung sample from the edge of the tumor. Between August and November 2014, newly diagnosed, chemotherapy-naive lung cancer patients underwent thoracic surgery in China. Three rounds of nested PCR, following a modified ARM-PCR protocol, produced the TCRbeta library. TCRdb recomputed calls from the multiplex PCR reads with MiXCR, one row per CDR3 protein. This repertoire shows tens of thousands of distinct CDR3 sequences, roughly 70% found once; its top ten account for 25% to 35%. The V gene's germline CDR1 is MNHNS and CDR2 SASEGT. The CDR3 runs 12 residues. The sample belongs to a study of tumor and adjacent non-tumor tissue in lung cancer. The wider study: On average, productive TCRbeta reads reached about 4.17 million per sample.

General study results and limits: In normal lung, the top 100 clones were significantly more dominant than in tumor.

The sample taken for sequencing was distant non-tumor lung tissue. V usage is TRBV6-1 and J usage is TRBJ1-5; D remains unclear. This receptor was identified in a woman aged 45-65 years with non-small cell lung cancer. The DNA of the CDR3 is TGTGATAGCAGTAATAGCAATCAGCCCCAGCATTTT. This codes for CDSSNSNQPQHF.